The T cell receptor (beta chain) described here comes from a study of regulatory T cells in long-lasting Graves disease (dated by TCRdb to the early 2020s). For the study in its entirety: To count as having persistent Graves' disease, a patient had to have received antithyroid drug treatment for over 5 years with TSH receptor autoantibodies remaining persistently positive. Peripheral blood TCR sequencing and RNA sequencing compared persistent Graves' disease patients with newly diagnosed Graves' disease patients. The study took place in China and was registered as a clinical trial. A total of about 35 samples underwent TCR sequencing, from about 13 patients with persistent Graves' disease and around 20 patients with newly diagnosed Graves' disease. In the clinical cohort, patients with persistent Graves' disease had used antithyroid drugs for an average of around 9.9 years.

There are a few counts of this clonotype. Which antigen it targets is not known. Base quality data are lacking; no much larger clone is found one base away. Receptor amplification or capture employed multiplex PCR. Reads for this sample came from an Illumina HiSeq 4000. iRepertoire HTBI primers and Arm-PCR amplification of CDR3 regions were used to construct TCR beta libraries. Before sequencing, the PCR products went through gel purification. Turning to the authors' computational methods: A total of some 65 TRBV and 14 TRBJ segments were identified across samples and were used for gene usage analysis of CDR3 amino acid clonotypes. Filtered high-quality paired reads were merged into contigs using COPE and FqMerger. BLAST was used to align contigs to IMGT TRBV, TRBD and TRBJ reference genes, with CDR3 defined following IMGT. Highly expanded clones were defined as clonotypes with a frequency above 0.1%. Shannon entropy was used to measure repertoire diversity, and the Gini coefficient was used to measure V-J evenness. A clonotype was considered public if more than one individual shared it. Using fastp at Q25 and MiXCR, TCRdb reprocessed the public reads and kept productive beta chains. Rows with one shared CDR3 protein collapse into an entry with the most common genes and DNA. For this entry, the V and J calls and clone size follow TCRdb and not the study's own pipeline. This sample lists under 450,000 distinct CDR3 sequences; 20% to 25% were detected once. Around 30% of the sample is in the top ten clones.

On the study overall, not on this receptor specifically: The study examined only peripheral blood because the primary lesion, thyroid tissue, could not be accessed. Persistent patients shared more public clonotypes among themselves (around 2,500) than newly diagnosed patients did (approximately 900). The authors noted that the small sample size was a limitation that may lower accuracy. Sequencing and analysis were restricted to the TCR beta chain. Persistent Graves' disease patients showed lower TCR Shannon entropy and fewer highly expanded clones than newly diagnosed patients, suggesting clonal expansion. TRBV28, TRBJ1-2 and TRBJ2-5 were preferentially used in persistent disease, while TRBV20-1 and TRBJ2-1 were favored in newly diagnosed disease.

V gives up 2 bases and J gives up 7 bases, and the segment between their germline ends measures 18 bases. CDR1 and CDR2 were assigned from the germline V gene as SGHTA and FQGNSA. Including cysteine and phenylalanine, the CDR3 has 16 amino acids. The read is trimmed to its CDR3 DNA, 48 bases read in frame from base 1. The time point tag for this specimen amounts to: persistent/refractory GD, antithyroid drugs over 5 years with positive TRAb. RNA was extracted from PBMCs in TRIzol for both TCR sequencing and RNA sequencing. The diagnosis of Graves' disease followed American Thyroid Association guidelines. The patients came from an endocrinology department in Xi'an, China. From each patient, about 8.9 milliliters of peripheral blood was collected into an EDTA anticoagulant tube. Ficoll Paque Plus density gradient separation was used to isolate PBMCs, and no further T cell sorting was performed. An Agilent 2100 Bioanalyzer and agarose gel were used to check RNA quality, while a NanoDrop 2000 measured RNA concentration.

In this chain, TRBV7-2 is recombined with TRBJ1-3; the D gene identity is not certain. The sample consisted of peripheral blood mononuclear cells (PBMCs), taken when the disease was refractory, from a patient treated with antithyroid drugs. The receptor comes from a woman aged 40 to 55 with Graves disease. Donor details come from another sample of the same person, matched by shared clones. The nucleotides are TGTGCCAGCAGCTTAAGCGCGAGTTTTCTTCGGAACACCATATATTTT. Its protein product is CASSLSASFLRNTIYF. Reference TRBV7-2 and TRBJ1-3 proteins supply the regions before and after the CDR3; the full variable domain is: GAGVSQSPSNKVTEKGKDVELRCDPISGHTALYWYRQSLGQGLEFLIYFQGNSAPDKSGLPSDRFSAERTGGSVSTLTIQRTQQEDSAVYLCASSLSASFLRNTIYFGEGSWLTVV.